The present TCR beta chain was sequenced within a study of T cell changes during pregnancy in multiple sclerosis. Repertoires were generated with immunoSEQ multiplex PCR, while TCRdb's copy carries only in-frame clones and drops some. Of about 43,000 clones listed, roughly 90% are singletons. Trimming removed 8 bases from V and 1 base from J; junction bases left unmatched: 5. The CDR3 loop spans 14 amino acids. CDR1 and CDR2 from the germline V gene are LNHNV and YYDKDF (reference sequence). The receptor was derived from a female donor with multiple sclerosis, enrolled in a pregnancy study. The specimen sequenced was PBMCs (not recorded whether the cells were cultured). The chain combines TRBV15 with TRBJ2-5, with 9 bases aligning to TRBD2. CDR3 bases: TGTGCCACCCGGCGCGGGAGGGCCCAAGAGACCCAGTACTTC. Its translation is CATRRGRAQETQYF.